A single sample gave rise to the 3 T cell receptor beta chains below, sequenced in a study of beta chain features in type 1 diabetes (dated by TCRdb to the late 2010s). Libraries were constructed by the immunoSEQ multiplex PCR assay. The entire amount of isolated RNA was reverse transcribed using the High Capacity cDNA Reverse Transcription Kit, so the sequenced TCRB transcripts were expressed ones. Sourced from immuneACCESS, this table was stored by TCRdb with only in-frame sequences that have V and J called. A share of the clones is absent; for the studies checked, an unresolved V gene accounts for under half, and the remainder has no known explanation. The sample data list about 620,000 clones, and about a sixth of these were observed just once. Jointly, the top ten make up around 0.1% of the sample. The sequenced sample consisted of naive CD4+ T cells from blood. The cell subset or site label for this specimen denotes: true naive CD4+ T cells. These receptors all come from a man between 18 and 29 years old in good health.

Here the CDR3 DNA reads TGTGCCAGCAGCCCATACGACAGTTCTTACAATGAGCAGTTCTTC. Translated: CASSPYDSSYNEQFF. The chain recombines TRBV7-3 with TRBJ2-1; tentative D call: TRBD1 (5 bases). V lost 5 bases and J lost 4, with 15 bases in between. This CDR3 is 15 amino acids long. CDR1 and CDR2 from the germline V gene are SGHTA and FQGTGA. Looking up the rest from reference TRBV7-3 and TRBJ2-1 gives the full variable domain: GAGVSQTPSNKVTEKGKYVELRCDPISGHTALYWYRQSLGQGPEFLIYFQGTGAADDSGLPNDRFFAVRPEGSVSTLKIQRTERGDSAVYLCASSPYDSSYNEQFFGPGTRLTVL.

This clone appeared a few times. This chain uses TRBV5-1 with TRBJ1-1, with D uncertain. This CDR3 has 13 residues. V shed 1 base and J shed 5 bases, with 9 bases lying between them. CDR1 is SGHRS and CDR2 is YFSETQ in the germline V gene. The CDR3 region has the DNA TGCGCCAGCAGCTTGCGCCAGGAGACTGAAGCTTTCTTT. It codes for CASSLRQETEAFF.

Only a few counts were recorded for this clone. CDR3 amino acids: CASSLSQGVSEQYF. The CDR3 DNA sequence: TGTGCCAGCAGCTTATCACAGGGGGTATCCGAGCAGTACTTC. The gene calls are TRBV7-3 and TRBJ2-7; 8 nucleotides match TRBD1. This CDR3 region has 14 residues. The germline gives CDR1 SGHTA, CDR2 FQGTGA. Trimming removed 2 bases from V and 6 bases from J; junction bases left unmatched: 6. Together with reference TRBV7-3 and TRBJ2-7, the CDR3 gives the full variable domain: GAGVSQTPSNKVTEKGKYVELRCDPISGHTALYWYRQSLGQGPEFLIYFQGTGAADDSGLPNDRFFAVRPEGSVSTLKIQRTERGDSAVYLCASSLSQGVSEQYFGPGTRLTVT.